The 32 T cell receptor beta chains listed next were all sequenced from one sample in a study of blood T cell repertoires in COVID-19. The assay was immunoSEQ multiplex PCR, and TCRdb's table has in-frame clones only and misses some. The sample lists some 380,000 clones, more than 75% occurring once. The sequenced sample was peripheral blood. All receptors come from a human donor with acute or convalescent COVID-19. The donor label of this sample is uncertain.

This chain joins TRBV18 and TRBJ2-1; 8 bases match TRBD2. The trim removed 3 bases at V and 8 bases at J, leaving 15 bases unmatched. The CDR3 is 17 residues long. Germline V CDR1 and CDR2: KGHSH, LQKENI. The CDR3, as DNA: TGTGCCAGCTCACCGACATCGCTAGCGGGCCGGGGCGATGAGCAGTTCTTC. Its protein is CASSPTSLAGRGDEQFF.

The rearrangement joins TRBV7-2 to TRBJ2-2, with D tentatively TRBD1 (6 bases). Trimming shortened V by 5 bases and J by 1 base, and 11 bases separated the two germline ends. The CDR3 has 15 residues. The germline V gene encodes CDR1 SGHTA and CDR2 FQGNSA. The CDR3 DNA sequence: TGTGCCAGCAGCACTGGACAGCTGAACACCGGGGAGCTGTTTTTT. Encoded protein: CASSTGQLNTGELFF.

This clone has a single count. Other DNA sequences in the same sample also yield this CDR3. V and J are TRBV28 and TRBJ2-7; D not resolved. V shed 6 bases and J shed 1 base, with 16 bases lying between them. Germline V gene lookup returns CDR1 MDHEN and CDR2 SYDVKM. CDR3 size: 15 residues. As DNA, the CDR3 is TGTGCCAGCAGAATTACCGGCAGGCCTTCCTACGAGCAGTACTTC. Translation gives CASRITGRPSYEQYF. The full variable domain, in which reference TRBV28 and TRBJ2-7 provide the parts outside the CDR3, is DVKVTQSSRYLVKRTGEKVFLECVQDMDHENMFWYRQDPGLGLRLIYFSYDVKMKEKGDIPEGYSVSREKKERFSLILESASTNQTSMYLCASRITGRPSYEQYFGPGTRLTVT.

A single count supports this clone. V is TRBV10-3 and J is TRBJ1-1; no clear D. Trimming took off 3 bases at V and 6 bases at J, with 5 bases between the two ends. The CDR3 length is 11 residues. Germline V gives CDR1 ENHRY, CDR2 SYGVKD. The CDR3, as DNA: TGTGCCATCAGTGATATTTCTGAAGCTTTCTTT. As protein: CAISDISEAFF.

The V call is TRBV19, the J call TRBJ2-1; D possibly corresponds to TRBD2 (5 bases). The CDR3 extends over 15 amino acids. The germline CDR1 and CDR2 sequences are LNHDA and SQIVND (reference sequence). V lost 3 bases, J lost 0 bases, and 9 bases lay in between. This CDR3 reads CASSIQRSSYNEQFF. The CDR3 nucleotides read TGTGCCAGTAGTATCCAGCGGAGCTCCTACAATGAGCAGTTCTTC.

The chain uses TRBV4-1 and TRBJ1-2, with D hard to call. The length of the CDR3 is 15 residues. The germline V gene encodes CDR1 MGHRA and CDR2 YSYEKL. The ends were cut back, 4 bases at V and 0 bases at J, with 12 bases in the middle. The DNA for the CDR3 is TGCGCCAGCAGCCCCGAGGAGGCCTCTAACTATGGCTACACCTTC. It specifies CASSPEEASNYGYTF.

CDR3 coding DNA: TGTGCCTGGATTGGCCGGACAGGGTTGAACACTGAAGCTTTCTTT. It codes for CAWIGRTGLNTEAFF. The chain carries TRBV30 and TRBJ1-1; the match to TRBD1 covers 8 bases. V trimming: 4 bases; J trimming: 0 bases; junction bases outside the gene matches: 7. This CDR3 comprises 15 residues. Germline values: CDR1 GTSNPN, CDR2 SVGIG (reference sequence).

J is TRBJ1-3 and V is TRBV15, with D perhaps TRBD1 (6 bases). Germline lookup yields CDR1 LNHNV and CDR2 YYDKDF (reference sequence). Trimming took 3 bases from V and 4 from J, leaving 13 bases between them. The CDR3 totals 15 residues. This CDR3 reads CATSRGRGAGNTIYF. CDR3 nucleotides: TGTGCCACCAGCAGGGGCAGGGGTGCCGGAAACACCATATATTTT.

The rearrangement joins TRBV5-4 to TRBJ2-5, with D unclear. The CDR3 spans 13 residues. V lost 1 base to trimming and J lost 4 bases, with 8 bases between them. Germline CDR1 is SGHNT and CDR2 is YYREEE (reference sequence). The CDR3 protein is CASSLLELETQYF. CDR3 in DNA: TGTGCCAGCAGCTTGCTAGAATTAGAGACCCAGTACTTC.

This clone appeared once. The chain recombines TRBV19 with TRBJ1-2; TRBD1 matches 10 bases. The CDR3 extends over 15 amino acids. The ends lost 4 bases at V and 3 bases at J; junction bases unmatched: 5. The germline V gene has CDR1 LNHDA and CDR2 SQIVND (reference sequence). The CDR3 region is CASSTRDRGYYGYTF. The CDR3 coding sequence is TGTGCCAGTAGTACTCGGGACAGGGGATACTATGGCTACACCTTC.

The CDR3 nucleotides are TGTGCCAGCAGCTCCACCGGGACTCGGGTCTACAATGAGCAGTTCTTC. Its translation: CASSSTGTRVYNEQFF. The chain employs TRBV7-9 and TRBJ2-1; possibly TRBD2 for D (6 bases). Trimming shortened V by 4 bases and J by 3 bases, and 16 bases separated the two germline ends. Germline CDR1 and CDR2: SEHNR and FQNEAQ (reference sequence). CDR3 length: 16 amino acids.

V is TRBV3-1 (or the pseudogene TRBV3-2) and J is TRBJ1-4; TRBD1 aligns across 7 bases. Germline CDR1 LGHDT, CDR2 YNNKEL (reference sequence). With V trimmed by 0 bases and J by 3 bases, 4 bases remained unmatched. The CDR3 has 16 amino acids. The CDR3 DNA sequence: TGTGCCAGCAGCCAAGAGACAGGGAGATCTAATGAAAAACTGTTTTTT. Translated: CASSQETGRSNEKLFF.

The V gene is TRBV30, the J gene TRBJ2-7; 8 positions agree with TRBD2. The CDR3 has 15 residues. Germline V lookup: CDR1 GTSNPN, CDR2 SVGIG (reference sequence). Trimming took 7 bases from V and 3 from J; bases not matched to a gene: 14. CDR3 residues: CASADGLAGVYEQYF. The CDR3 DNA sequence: TGTGCCTCCGCCGACGGACTAGCAGGGGTCTACGAGCAGTACTTC.

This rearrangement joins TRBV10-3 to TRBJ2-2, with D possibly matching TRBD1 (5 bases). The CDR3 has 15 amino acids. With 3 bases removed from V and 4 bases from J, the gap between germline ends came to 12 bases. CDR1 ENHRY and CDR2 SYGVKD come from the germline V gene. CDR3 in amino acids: CAISEEATGTGELFF. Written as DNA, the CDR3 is TGTGCCATCAGTGAAGAGGCCACAGGCACCGGGGAGCTGTTTTTT.

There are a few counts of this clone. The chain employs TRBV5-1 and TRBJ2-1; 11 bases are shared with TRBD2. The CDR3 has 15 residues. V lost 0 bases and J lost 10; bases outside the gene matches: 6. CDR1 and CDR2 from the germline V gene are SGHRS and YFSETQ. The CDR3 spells CASSLEASGRREQFF. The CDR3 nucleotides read TGCGCCAGCAGCTTGGAGGCTAGCGGGAGGAGGGAGCAGTTCTTC.

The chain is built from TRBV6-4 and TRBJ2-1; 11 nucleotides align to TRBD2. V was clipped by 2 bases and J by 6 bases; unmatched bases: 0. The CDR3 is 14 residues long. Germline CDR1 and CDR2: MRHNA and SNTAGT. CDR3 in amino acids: CASSDGLAGNEQFF. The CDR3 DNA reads TGTGCCAGCAGTGACGGACTAGCGGGCAATGAGCAGTTCTTC.

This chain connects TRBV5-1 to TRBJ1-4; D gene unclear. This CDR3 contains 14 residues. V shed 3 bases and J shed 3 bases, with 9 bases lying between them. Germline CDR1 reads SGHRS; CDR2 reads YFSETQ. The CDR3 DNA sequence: TGCGCCAGCAGCTGGGGAGAATCTAATGAAAAACTGTTTTTT. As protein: CASSWGESNEKLFF.

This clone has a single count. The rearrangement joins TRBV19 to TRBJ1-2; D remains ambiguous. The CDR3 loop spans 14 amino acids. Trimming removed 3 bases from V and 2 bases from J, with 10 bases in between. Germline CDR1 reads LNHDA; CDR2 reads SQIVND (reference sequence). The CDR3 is CASSIGTGNYGYTF. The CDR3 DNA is TGTGCCAGTAGTATTGGTACGGGGAACTATGGCTACACCTTC. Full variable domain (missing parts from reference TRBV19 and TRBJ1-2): DGGITQSPKYLFRKEGQNVTLSCEQNLNHDAMYWYRQDPGQGLRLIYYSQIVNDFQKGDIAEGYSVSREKKESFPLTVTSAQKNPTAFYLCASSIGTGNYGYTFGSGTRLTVV.

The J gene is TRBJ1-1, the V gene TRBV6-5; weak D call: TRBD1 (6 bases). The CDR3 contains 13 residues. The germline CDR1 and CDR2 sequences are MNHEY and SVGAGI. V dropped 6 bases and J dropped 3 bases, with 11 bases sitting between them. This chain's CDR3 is CASSRTGYTEAFF. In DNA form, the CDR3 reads TGTGCCAGCAGCCGAACAGGGTACACTGAAGCTTTCTTT.

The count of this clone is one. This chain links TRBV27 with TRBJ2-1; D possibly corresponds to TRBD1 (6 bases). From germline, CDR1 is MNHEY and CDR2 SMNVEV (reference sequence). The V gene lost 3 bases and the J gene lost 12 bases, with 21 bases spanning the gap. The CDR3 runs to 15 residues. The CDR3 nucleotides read TGTGCCAGCAGTTTGTTAGGGGGAGAAGTGCATAGGCAGTTCTTC. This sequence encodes CASSLLGGEVHRQFF.

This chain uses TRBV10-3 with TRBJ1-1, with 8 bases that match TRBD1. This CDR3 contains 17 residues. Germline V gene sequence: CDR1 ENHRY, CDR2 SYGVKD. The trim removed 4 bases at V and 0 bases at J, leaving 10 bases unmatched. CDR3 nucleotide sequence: TGTGCCATCAGTGGTCAAGGACAGGGCCGACTGAACACTGAAGCTTTCTTT. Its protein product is CAISGQGQGRLNTEAFF.

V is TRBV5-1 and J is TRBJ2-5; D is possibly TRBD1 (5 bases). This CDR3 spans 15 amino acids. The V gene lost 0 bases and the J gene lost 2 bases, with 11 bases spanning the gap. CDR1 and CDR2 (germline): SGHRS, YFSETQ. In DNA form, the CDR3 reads TGCGCCAGCAGCTTGGCAGGGCTCAAACAAGAGACCCAGTACTTC. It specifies CASSLAGLKQETQYF.

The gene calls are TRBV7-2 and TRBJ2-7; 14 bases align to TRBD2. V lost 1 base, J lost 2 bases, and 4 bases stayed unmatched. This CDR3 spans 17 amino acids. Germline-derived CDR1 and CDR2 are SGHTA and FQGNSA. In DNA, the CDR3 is TGTGCCAGCAGCTTAGTGGGACTAGCGGGAGTTACCTACGAGCAGTACTTC. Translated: CASSLVGLAGVTYEQYF.

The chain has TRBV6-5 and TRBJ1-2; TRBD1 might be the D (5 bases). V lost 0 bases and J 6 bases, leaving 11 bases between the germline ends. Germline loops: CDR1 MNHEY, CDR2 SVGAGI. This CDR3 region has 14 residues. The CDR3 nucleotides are TGTGCCAGCAGTTACTCGAACAGGCGCCATGGCTACACCTTC. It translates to CASSYSNRRHGYTF.

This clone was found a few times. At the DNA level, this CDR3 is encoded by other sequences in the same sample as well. CDR3 amino acids: CASSGDRLSNQPQHF. The DNA for the CDR3 is TGTGCCAGCAGTGGGGACAGACTTAGCAATCAGCCCCAGCATTTT. The chain recombines TRBV2 with TRBJ1-5; 7 bases are shared with TRBD1. With V trimmed by 4 bases and J by 0 bases, 3 bases remained unmatched. Germline V gives CDR1 SNHLY, CDR2 FYNNEI. CDR3 length: 15 amino acids.

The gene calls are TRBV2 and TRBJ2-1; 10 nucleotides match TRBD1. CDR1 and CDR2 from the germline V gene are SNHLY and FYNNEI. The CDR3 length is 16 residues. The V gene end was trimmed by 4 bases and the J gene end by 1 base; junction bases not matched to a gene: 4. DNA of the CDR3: TGTGCCAGCAGTGGACAGGGGGCTCAGTCCTACAATGAGCAGTTCTTC. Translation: CASSGQGAQSYNEQFF. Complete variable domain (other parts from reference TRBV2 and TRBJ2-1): EPEVTQTPSHQVTQMGQEVILRCVPISNHLYFYWYRQILGQKVEFLVSFYNNEISEKSEIFDDQFSVERPDGSNFTLKIRSTKLEDSAMYFCASSGQGAQSYNEQFFGPGTRLTVL.

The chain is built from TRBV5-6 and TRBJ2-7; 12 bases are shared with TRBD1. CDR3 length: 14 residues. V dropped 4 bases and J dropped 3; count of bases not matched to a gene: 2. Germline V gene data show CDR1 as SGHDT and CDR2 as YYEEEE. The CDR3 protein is CASSGTGGVYEQYF. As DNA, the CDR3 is TGTGCCAGCAGCGGGACAGGGGGCGTCTACGAGCAGTACTTC.

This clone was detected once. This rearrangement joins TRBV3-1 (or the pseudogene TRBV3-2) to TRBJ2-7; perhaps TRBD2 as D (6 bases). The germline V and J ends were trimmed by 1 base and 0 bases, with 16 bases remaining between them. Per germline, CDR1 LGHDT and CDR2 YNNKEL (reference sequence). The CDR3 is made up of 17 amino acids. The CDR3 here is CASSQVKTGDFSYEQYF. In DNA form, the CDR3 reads TGTGCCAGCAGCCAAGTAAAGACCGGGGACTTCTCCTACGAGCAGTACTTC.

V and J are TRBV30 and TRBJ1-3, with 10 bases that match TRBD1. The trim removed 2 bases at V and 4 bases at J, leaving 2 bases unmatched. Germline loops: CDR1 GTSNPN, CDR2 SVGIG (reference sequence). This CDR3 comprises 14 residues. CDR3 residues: CAWSPGQGGNTIYF. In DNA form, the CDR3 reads TGTGCCTGGAGTCCGGGACAGGGGGGAAACACCATATATTTT.

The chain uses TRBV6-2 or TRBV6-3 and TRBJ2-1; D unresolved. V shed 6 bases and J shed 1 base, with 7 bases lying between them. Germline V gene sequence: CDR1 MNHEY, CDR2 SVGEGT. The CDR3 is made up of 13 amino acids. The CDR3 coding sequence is TGTGCCAGCAGCACCGAGTCCTACAATGAGCAGTTCTTC. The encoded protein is CASSTESYNEQFF.

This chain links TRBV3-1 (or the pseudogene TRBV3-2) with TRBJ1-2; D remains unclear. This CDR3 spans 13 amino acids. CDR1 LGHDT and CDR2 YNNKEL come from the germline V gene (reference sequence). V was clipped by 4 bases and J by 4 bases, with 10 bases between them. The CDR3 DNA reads TGTGCCAGCAGCCTCCGACTGAGCTATGGCTACACCTTC. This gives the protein CASSLRLSYGYTF.

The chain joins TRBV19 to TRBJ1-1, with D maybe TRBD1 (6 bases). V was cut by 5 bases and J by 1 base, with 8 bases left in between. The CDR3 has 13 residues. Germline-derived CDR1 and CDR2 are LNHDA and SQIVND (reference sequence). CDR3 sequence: CASSADRNTEAFF. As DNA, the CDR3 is TGTGCCAGTAGTGCGGACAGGAACACTGAAGCTTTCTTT. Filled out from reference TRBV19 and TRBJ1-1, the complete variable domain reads DGGITQSPKYLFRKEGQNVTLSCEQNLNHDAMYWYRQDPGQGLRLIYYSQIVNDFQKGDIAEGYSVSREKKESFPLTVTSAQKNPTAFYLCASSADRNTEAFFGQGTRLTVV.